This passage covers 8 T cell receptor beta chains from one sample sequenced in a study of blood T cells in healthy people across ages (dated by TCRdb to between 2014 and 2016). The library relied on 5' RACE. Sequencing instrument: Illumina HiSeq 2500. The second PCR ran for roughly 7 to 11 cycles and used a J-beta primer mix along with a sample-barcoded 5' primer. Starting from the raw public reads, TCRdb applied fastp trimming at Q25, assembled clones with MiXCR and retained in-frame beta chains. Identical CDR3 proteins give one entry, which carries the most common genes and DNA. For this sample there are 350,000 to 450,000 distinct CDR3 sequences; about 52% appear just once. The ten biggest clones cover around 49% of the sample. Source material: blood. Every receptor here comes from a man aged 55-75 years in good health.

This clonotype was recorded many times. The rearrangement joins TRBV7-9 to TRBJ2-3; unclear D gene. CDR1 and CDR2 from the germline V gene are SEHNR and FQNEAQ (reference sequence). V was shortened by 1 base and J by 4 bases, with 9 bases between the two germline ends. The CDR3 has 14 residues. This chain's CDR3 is CASSLGARADTQYF. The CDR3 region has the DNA TGTGCCAGCAGCTTAGGGGCCCGGGCAGATACGCAGTATTTT.

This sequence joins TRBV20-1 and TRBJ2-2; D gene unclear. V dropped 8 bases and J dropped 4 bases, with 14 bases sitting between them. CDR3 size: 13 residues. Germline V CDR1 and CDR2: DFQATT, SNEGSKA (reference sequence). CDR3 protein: CSSPHQLTGELFF. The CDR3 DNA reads TGCAGTTCCCCTCATCAACTCACCGGGGAGCTGTTTTTT.

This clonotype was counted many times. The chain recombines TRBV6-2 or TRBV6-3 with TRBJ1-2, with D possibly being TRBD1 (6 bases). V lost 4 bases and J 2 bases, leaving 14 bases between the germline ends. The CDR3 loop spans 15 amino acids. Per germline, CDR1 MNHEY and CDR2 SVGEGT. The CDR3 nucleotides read TGTGCCAGCAGTTCTAACGGACAGAGAAACTATGGCTACACCTTC. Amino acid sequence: CASSSNGQRNYGYTF.

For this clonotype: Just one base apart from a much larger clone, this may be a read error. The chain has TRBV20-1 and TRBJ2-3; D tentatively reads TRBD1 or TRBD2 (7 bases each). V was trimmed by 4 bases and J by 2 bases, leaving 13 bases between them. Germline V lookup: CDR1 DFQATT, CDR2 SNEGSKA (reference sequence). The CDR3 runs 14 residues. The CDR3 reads CSAKGAGATDTQYF. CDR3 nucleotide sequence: TGCAGTGCTAAGGGGGCGGGGGCCACAGATACGCAGTATTTT.

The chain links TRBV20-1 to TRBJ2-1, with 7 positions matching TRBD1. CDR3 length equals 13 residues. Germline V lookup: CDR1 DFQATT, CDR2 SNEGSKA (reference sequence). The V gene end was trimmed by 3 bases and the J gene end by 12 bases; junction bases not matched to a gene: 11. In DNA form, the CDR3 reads TGCAGTGCTAGGACAGGGAGCACAGATACGCAGTTCTTC. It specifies CSARTGSTDTQFF.

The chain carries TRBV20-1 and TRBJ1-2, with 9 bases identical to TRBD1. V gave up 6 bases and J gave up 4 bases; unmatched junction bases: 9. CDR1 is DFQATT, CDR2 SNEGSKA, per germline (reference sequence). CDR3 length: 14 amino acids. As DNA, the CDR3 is TGCAGTGCCCCGGGACAGGGCAGTGCCTATGGCTACACCTTC. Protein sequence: CSAPGQGSAYGYTF.

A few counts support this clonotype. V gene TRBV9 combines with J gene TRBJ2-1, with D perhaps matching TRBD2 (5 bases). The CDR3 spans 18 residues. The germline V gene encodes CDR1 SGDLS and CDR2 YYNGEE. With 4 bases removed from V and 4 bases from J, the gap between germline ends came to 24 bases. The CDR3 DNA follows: TGTGCCAGCAGCACGGAGGAGCCCCAGGTCCTGAGGTACAATGAGCAGTTCTTC. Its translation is CASSTEEPQVLRYNEQFF.

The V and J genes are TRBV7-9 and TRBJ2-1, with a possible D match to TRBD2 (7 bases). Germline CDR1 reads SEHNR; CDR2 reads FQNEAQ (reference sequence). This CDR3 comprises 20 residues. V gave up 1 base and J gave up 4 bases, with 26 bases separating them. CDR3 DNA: TGTGCCAGCAGCTTAGATCGCTTTTCCCTAGGGGGGGCCCGGTACAATGAGCAGTTCTTC. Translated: CASSLDRFSLGGARYNEQFF. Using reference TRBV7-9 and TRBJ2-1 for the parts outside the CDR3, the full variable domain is DTGVSQNPRHKITKRGQNVTFRCDPISEHNRLYWYRQTLGQGPEFLTYFQNEAQLEKSRLLSDRFSAERPKGSFSTLEIQRTEQGDSAMYLCASSLDRFSLGGARYNEQFFGPGTRLTVL.